Below, one T cell receptor (beta chain) is given with its context. Its antigen is still unknown. No base quality information exists; no much larger clone differs at one position. Libraries were prepared through the immunoSEQ multiplex PCR assay. The table was pulled from immuneACCESS by TCRdb, which kept in-frame rearrangements only. Such tables lose some clones; where checked, under half of the loss comes from unresolved V genes, and the rest has no known cause. The sample profile shows roughly 10,000 clones; roughly 93% of them were found once. Over 20% of the sample is in the top ten clones. This entry is derived from a study of control samples from healthy donors and cancer patients (dated by TCRdb to 2019 to 2021). V is shortened by 0 bases, J by 3 bases, and the region joining them spans 8 bases. Its CDR3 holds 15 amino acids, cysteine through phenylalanine. Solely the CDR3 DNA is kept, with 45 bases framed from the first base. CDR1 SGHVS and CDR2 FNYEAQ were looked up in the germline V gene.

The sequencing input was PBMCs. This clonotype originated in a man aged 55 to 70 with colorectal cancer. The rearranged segments are TRBV7-6 and TRBJ2-2; the D gene cannot be resolved reliably. The CDR3 region reads CASSLAPGDTGELFF. At the DNA level, the sequence is TGTGCCAGCAGCTTAGCGCCAGGAGACACCGGGGAGCTGTTTTTT.